This TCR beta chain was observed in a study of cytomegalovirus exposure and HLA in healthy donors (dated by TCRdb to about 2017). At the level of the whole study: According to a later analysis, one platform produced both the roughly 120 validation repertoires and the 620 or so repertoires of the first cohort. The study was designed to test whether signatures of past pathogen exposure could be identified by cataloging public T cell receptors. In addition to the first cohort of around 670 subjects, a separate validation cohort of approximately 130 different subjects was used. The study combined high-throughput TCR immunosequencing, statistical association of individual TCRs with disease status, and machine learning to predict cytomegalovirus infection status.

General findings and caveats noted by the study authors: The classifier was reported to diagnose cytomegalovirus status with high specificity and sensitivity in both the original cohort and the validation cohort. Across donors, most TCR sequences were observed very rarely, whereas some public TCRs were present in many individuals. In a later analysis, TCRs clustered in the first cohort were found to also tend to co-occur in the 130 or so validation repertoires, with 90% to 95% of cluster scores above 0. It was suggested by the authors that the approach could potentially be generalized to other disease states and immunological phenotypes. A total of roughly 160 TCR beta chains were listed by the study as associated with cytomegalovirus. In vitro tests confirmed that three of the cytomegalovirus-associated TCR beta chains recognize cytomegalovirus antigens. All 120 or so repertoires were used to score co-occurrence in the validation cohort in a later analysis, because that analysis had no HLA typing for the cohort.

As to this clone: Its antigen specificity is not known. Base qualities were left out, and no much larger clone turns up one base away. Other DNA sequences of this sample code for an identical CDR3.

From its cysteine to its phenylalanine, the CDR3 spans 14 amino acids. Just CDR3 DNA is preserved here, 42 bases in frame from base 1. The junction shows trimming of 3 bases on V and 1 base on J, and the gene matches do not reach 1 base of it. Reading the germline V gene gives CDR1 SGHRS and CDR2 YFSETQ. The donors were included in the validation cohort of approximately 130 subjects, a group kept apart from the approximately 700-subject first cohort. The protocol used for the library was the immunoSEQ multiplex PCR assay. Turning to the authors' computational methods: A statistical classification framework was developed to diagnose cytomegalovirus status using the catalog of TCR beta chain sequences. TCRdb provides this immuneACCESS table in a form limited to in-frame rearrangements. Some clones are lacking; in checked studies, under half of them reflect an unresolved V gene, and why the rest are absent is not known. V and J calls and clone size are as listed in that table; D and trimming were resolved from the DNA. This sample has over 60,000 clones in its table, and approximately 95% of those were observed once. Clones ranked in the top ten supply approximately 3.4% of the sample.

The sequence is built from TRBV5-1 and TRBJ1-1, with TRBD1 identical over 9 junction bases. The sample taken for sequencing was PBMCs. The TCR originated in a man aged 18 to 30 in good health and CMV-seronegative. The DNA sequence is given as TGCGCCAGCAGCTCGGGACAGGGGAACACTGAAGCTTTCTTT. Translation gives CASSSGQGNTEAFF.